Following are 2 T cell receptor beta chains from one sample sequenced in a study of T cells in Graves' hyperthyroidism and ophthalmopathy. Amplification yielded TCR beta CDR3 regions, with RNA transcripts as the source. A first-round RT-PCR of the TCR CDR3 used the HTBI primer set. MiXCR, applied by TCRdb to the multiplex PCR reads, yields one record per CDR3 protein. Of under 400,000 distinct CDR3 sequences listed, roughly 13% are singletons. The sample taken for sequencing was blood. Every receptor here comes from a woman aged 18 to 35 with Graves' hyperthyroidism.

V and J are TRBV12-3 or TRBV12-4 and TRBJ1-1; unclear D gene. There are 13 residues in the CDR3. V lost 7 bases to trimming and J lost 5 bases, with 14 bases between them. The CDR3 DNA sequence: TGTGCCAGCATTCCCGACCCGGGGACTGAAGCTTTCTTT. Encoded protein: CASIPDPGTEAFF.

Comment on this clonotype: A read error may explain this, as a much larger clone is one base away. The J gene is TRBJ2-7, the V gene TRBV20-1; D perhaps matches TRBD2 (5 bases). Trimming shortened V by 0 bases and J by 6 bases, and 18 bases separated the two germline ends. Germline V gene sequence: CDR1 DFQATT, CDR2 SNEGSKA (reference sequence). There are 15 residues in the CDR3. CDR3 residues: CSARDLASPRGEQYF. CDR3 DNA sequence: TGCAGTGCTAGAGATCTGGCTAGCCCTCGGGGCGAGCAGTACTTC.